The rows below give T cell receptor beta chains drawn from one sample of a study of shared clonotypes between healthy human individuals. Repertoires were generated with immunoSEQ multiplex PCR, while TCRdb's copy carries only in-frame clones and drops some. The repertoire holds 1,500,000 or so clones, with approximately 98.5% as singletons. Sequencing used naive CD4+ T cells sorted from blood. Receptors originate from a man aged 30 to 39 in good health. Both conserved end residues are part of each CDR3. A D gene is named only where the DNA matches it firmly. Size is stated for part of the rows, as once, few or many counts, or as a class when the clone is expanded.

size,V,D,J,CDR3,DNA
NA,TRBV20-1,NA,TRBJ2-3,CSASKDTQYF,TGCAGTGCTAGCAAAGATACGCAGTATTTT
NA,TRBV9,NA,TRBJ2-1,CASTPTSGSWNEQFF,TGTGCCAGCACCCCGACTAGTGGGTCCTGGAATGAGCAGTTCTTC
NA,TRBV18,NA,TRBJ1-4,CASSPLLSTAVEKLFF,TGTGCCAGCTCACCATTGCTATCTACCGCGGTTGAAAAACTGTTTTTT
NA,TRBV7-9,NA,TRBJ2-1,CASSGRLRNSYNEQFF,TGTGCCAGCAGCGGCCGACTGAGGAACTCCTACAATGAGCAGTTCTTC
NA,TRBV7-3,TRBD2,TRBJ2-1,CASSLSGSGSSGNEQFF,TGTGCCAGCAGCTTAAGCGGTAGCGGGAGTTCGGGGAATGAGCAGTTCTTC
NA,TRBV9,NA,TRBJ2-2,CASSTLGGYTGELFF,TGTGCCAGCAGCACCCTGGGGGGCTACACCGGGGAGCTGTTTTTT
NA,TRBV9,TRBD2,TRBJ2-5,CASNRLGGFQETQYF,TGTGCCAGCAACCGTCTGGGAGGGTTCCAAGAGACCCAGTACTTC
NA,TRBV28,NA,TRBJ1-1,CASQFRQEAFF,TGTGCCAGCCAGTTTCGACAGGAAGCTTTCTTT
NA,TRBV29-1,TRBD1,TRBJ1-1,CSVEETGGPNTEAFF,TGCAGCGTTGAAGAGACAGGGGGCCCGAACACTGAAGCTTTCTTT
NA,TRBV5-1,TRBD1,TRBJ1-1,CASSPLPTTGANTEAFF,TGCGCCAGCAGCCCCCTTCCCACGACAGGGGCCAACACTGAAGCTTTCTTT
once,TRBV6-1,NA,TRBJ2-3,CASSERSISTDTQYF,TGTGCCAGCAGTGAAAGAAGCATCAGCACAGATACGCAGTATTTT
NA,TRBV6-5,TRBD2,TRBJ2-7,CASSYSTSGVYEQYF,TGTGCCAGCAGTTACTCCACTAGCGGGGTCTACGAGCAGTACTTC
NA,TRBV29-1,NA,TRBJ2-3,CSVDRFGADTQYF,TGCAGCGTTGACAGGTTCGGCGCAGATACGCAGTATTTT
NA,TRBV5-4,TRBD2,TRBJ2-3,CASSLTSGRGGDTQYF,TGTGCCAGCAGCTTAACCAGCGGGAGAGGTGGAGATACGCAGTATTTT
NA,TRBV10-2,NA,TRBJ2-5,CASRDTGGGLSHQETQYF,TGCGCCAGCAGAGATACGGGAGGGGGCTTATCCCACCAAGAGACCCAGTACTTC
NA,TRBV6-1,NA,TRBJ2-3,CASRREPSTDTQYF,TGTGCCAGCCGACGGGAACCTAGCACAGATACGCAGTATTTT
NA,TRBV7-3,TRBD1,TRBJ1-2,CASSLAPDRERIF,TGTGCCAGCAGCTTAGCCCCGGACAGGGAGCGGATCTTC
NA,TRBV5-5,NA,TRBJ2-7,CASSVAGSAAPYEQYF,TGTGCCAGCAGCGTGGCTGGTTCCGCGGCCCCCTACGAGCAGTACTTC
NA,TRBV9,TRBD2,TRBJ2-5,CASSVGTSGIETQYF,TGTGCCAGCAGCGTGGGGACTAGCGGAATAGAGACCCAGTACTTC
NA,TRBV30,NA,TRBJ2-2,CAWGQHTGELFF,TGTGCCTGGGGACAGCACACCGGGGAGCTGTTTTTT
NA,TRBV28,NA,TRBJ1-1,CASSLEVLNTEAFF,TGTGCCAGCAGTTTGGAGGTACTGAACACTGAAGCTTTCTTT
NA,TRBV5-1,NA,TRBJ2-5,CASSRRLPQETQYF,TGCGCCAGCAGCCGACGACTACCTCAAGAGACCCAGTACTTC
few,TRBV7-9,TRBD1,TRBJ2-3,CASSPGQYTDTQYF,TGTGCCAGCAGCCCGGGACAGTACACAGATACGCAGTATTTT
NA,TRBV25-1,TRBD1,TRBJ2-7,CASSEAAGTEISYEQYF,TGTGCCAGCAGTGAAGCCGCCGGGACAGAAATTTCCTACGAGCAGTACTTC
NA,TRBV11-2,TRBD1,TRBJ1-1,CASSSRDRNTEAFF,TGTGCCAGCAGCTCCCGGGACAGGAACACTGAAGCTTTCTTT
NA,TRBV7-8,TRBD2,TRBJ2-1,CASSAFSGIIYNEQFF,TGTGCCAGCAGCGCGTTTAGCGGGATCATCTACAATGAGCAGTTCTTC
NA,TRBV6-4,NA,TRBJ2-1,CASSAEGAYNEQFF,TGTGCCAGCAGTGCAGAGGGGGCCTACAATGAGCAGTTCTTC
NA,TRBV15,NA,TRBJ2-2,CATSRDLGNTGELFF,TGTGCCACCAGCAGAGACCTGGGGAACACCGGGGAGCTGTTTTTT
NA,TRBV5-1,NA,TRBJ2-6,CASSLWGANVLTF,TGCGCCAGCAGCTTATGGGGGGCCAACGTCCTGACTTTC
once,TRBV7-9,TRBD2,TRBJ2-5,CASSLGRERGETQYF,TGTGCCAGCAGCTTAGGGCGGGAGAGAGGGGAGACCCAGTACTTC
NA,TRBV27,NA,TRBJ1-1,CASSLYVNTEAFF,TGTGCCAGCAGTTTATACGTGAACACTGAAGCTTTCTTT
NA,TRBV28,TRBD1,TRBJ2-7,CASSFEGAREQYF,TGTGCCAGCAGTTTCGAGGGGGCTCGGGAGCAGTACTTC
NA,TRBV18,NA,TRBJ1-4,CASSPLDEKLFF,TGTGCCAGCTCACCATTGGATGAAAAACTGTTTTTT
NA,TRBV29-1,NA,TRBJ2-3,CSVTIGLSDTQYF,TGCAGCGTAACAATAGGTTTATCCGATACGCAGTATTTT
NA,TRBV5-1,NA,TRBJ2-1,CASSLGQAVGYYNEQFF,TGCGCCAGCAGCTTGGGCCAGGCCGTTGGATACTACAATGAGCAGTTCTTC
NA,TRBV5-1,TRBD1,TRBJ2-3,CASSSTGSADTQYF,TGCGCCAGCAGCTCGACAGGGTCGGCAGATACGCAGTATTTT
NA,TRBV18,NA,TRBJ2-1,CASSGTDSSYNEQFF,TGTGCCAGCTCAGGGACCGATAGCTCCTACAATGAGCAGTTCTTC